Listed here are 32 T cell receptor beta chains from one sample, sequenced in a study of blood T cell repertoires in COVID-19 (dated by TCRdb to 2018 to 2020). Libraries were constructed by the immunoSEQ multiplex PCR assay. The source is immuneACCESS, and TCRdb retained only in-frame sequences with V and J called. Part of the clones is not carried over; for the studies checked, unresolved V genes explain less than half of this, and the remainder is unexplained. This sample holds 100,000 to 150,000 clones; about three quarters were observed only once. Roughly 6.2% of the sample is taken by the ten largest. Sequencing was performed on peripheral blood. The receptors derive from a man between 65 and 80 years old with acute or convalescent COVID-19.

In its sample, this clone was seen once. V usage is TRBV7-2 and J usage is TRBJ2-1; D may be TRBD1 (5 bases). V was shortened by 6 bases and J by 9 bases, with 12 bases between the two germline ends. CDR1 is SGHTA, CDR2 FQGNSA, per germline. The CDR3 is 12 residues long. The chain's CDR3 is CASSFQGGEQFF. DNA of the CDR3: TGTGCCAGCAGTTTCCAGGGTGGTGAGCAGTTCTTC. Full variable domain (remainder filled in from reference TRBV7-2 and TRBJ2-1): GAGVSQSPSNKVTEKGKDVELRCDPISGHTALYWYRQSLGQGLEFLIYFQGNSAPDKSGLPSDRFSAERTGGSVSTLTIQRTQQEDSAVYLCASSFQGGEQFFGPGTRLTVL.

The rearrangement joins TRBV4-2 to TRBJ1-6; 9 bases agree with TRBD1. Germline V gene lookup returns CDR1 LGHNA and CDR2 YNFKEQ. This CDR3 has 14 amino acids. The V segment lost 4 bases and the J segment 7 bases; nucleotides outside the gene matches: 2. CDR3 amino acids: CASSPDRGNSPLHF. Here the CDR3 DNA reads TGTGCCAGCAGCCCGGACAGGGGAAATTCACCCCTCCACTTT.

This CDR3 reads CASSLGLSGYEQYF. CDR3 nucleotide sequence: TGTGCCAGCAGCTTAGGACTGTCGGGTTACGAGCAGTACTTC. The chain employs TRBV7-9 and TRBJ2-7; D ambiguous. V lost 1 base and J lost 4, with 11 bases in between. CDR1 is SEHNR and CDR2 is FQNEAQ in the germline V gene (reference sequence). The CDR3 is made up of 14 amino acids.

This clone showed up just a few times. Other DNA sequences within the sample encode an identical CDR3. The rearrangement links TRBV29-1 to TRBJ2-5, with a weak D call TRBD1 (5 bases). CDR3 size: 12 residues. V lost 6 bases, J lost 1 base, and 9 bases lay in between. The germline gives CDR1 SQVTM, CDR2 ANQGSEA. The CDR3 is CSVRQTQETQYF. CDR3 bases: TGCAGCGTGCGACAGACCCAAGAGACCCAGTACTTC. Filled out from reference TRBV29-1 and TRBJ2-5, the complete variable domain reads SAVISQKPSRDICQRGTSLTIQCQVDSQVTMMFWYRQQPGQSLTLIATANQGSEATYESGFVIDKFPISRPNLTFSTLTVSNMSPEDSSIYLCSVRQTQETQYFGPGTRLLVL.

The DNA of the CDR3 is TGCGCCAGCAGTGTCCAGGGATTCTATAATTCACCCCTCCACTTT. This sequence encodes CASSVQGFYNSPLHF. The chain combines TRBV10-1 with TRBJ1-6; maybe TRBD1 (5 bases). CDR3 length equals 15 residues. With 4 bases removed from V and 3 bases from J, the gap between germline ends came to 10 bases. Germline loops: CDR1 WNHNN, CDR2 SYGVQD (reference sequence).

The chain uses TRBV27 and TRBJ1-5; the match to TRBD1 covers 7 bases. This CDR3 comprises 14 residues. V trimming: 5 bases; J trimming: 9 bases; junction bases outside the gene matches: 10. Germline values: CDR1 MNHEY, CDR2 SMNVEV (reference sequence). The CDR3 loop reads CASSQGVRTGPQHF. As DNA, the CDR3 is TGTGCCAGCAGTCAGGGGGTCAGGACGGGGCCCCAGCATTTT.

The V gene is TRBV27, the J gene TRBJ1-5; D might be TRBD1 (5 bases). CDR3 size: 15 residues. CDR1 and CDR2 (germline): MNHEY, SMNVEV (reference sequence). The V end lost 3 bases, the J end lost 5 bases, and 14 bases lay between the germline ends. The chain's CDR3 is CASSFGGGMDQPQHF. The CDR3 bases are TGTGCCAGCAGTTTTGGGGGGGGGATGGATCAGCCCCAGCATTTT.

This chain connects TRBV5-1 to TRBJ1-3, with a weak D call TRBD1 (5 bases). The CDR3 covers 15 residues. Germline lookup yields CDR1 SGHRS and CDR2 YFSETQ. V gave up 0 bases and J gave up 6 bases, with 13 bases separating them. In nucleotides, the CDR3 is TGCGCCAGCAGCTTGGGCGGGGGAGCCCAAAACACCATATATTTT. It encodes CASSLGGGAQNTIYF.

The V gene is TRBV6-6, the J gene TRBJ1-2; the D gene is possibly TRBD1 (6 bases). The CDR3 runs 16 residues. V lost 4 bases and J 2 bases, leaving 17 bases between the germline ends. Per germline, CDR1 MNHNY and CDR2 SVGAGI (reference sequence). The CDR3 region has the DNA TGTGCCAGCAGTTTGGGAGCGGGGGCCACAAACTATGGCTACACCTTC. Translated: CASSLGAGATNYGYTF.

V and J are TRBV19 and TRBJ1-1; no clear D. The CDR3 is made up of 13 amino acids. CDR1 LNHDA and CDR2 SQIVND come from the germline V gene (reference sequence). Trimming pared 0 bases from V and 3 bases from J, leaving 5 bases between. CDR3 region: CASSIDPYTEAFF. CDR3 DNA sequence: TGTGCCAGTAGTATAGATCCTTACACTGAAGCTTTCTTT.

The chain carries TRBV7-2 and TRBJ2-1, with D possibly being TRBD2 (6 bases). The germline V and J ends were trimmed by 1 base and 4 bases, with 8 bases remaining between them. Germline loops: CDR1 SGHTA, CDR2 FQGNSA. The CDR3 sequence is 14 residues long. Here the CDR3 reads CASSLVGGYNEQFF. The CDR3 region has the DNA TGTGCCAGCAGCTTAGTCGGGGGTTACAATGAGCAGTTCTTC.

The chain couples TRBV5-1 to TRBJ2-1; no reliable D call. Germline V gene sequence: CDR1 SGHRS, CDR2 YFSETQ. Between the trimmed V and J ends, which lost 4 bases and 0 bases, there was a span of 11 bases. The CDR3 extends over 15 amino acids. In nucleotides, the CDR3 is TGCGCCAGCAGCATCTTAGGAGACTCCTACAATGAGCAGTTCTTC. The encoded protein is CASSILGDSYNEQFF.

The chain carries TRBV5-1 and TRBJ1-1, with D possibly matching TRBD1 (5 bases). This CDR3 spans 16 amino acids. V was pared by 0 bases and J by 5 bases, with 17 bases between. The V gene's germline CDR1 is SGHRS and CDR2 YFSETQ. DNA of the CDR3: TGCGCCAGCAGCTTGGGTCCATCCCCTCGGGGGACTGAAGCTTTCTTT. Residues: CASSLGPSPRGTEAFF.

The rearrangement links TRBV10-3 to TRBJ2-1; 8 nucleotides agree with TRBD1. Looked up from germline, CDR1 is ENHRY and CDR2 is SYGVKD. CDR3 length: 16 amino acids. Unmatched junction bases numbered 7, after V lost 6 bases and J lost 0 bases. CDR3 residues: CAISPRTGNSYNEQFF. The CDR3 DNA sequence: TGTGCCATCAGCCCCCGGACAGGGAACTCCTACAATGAGCAGTTCTTC.

The genes are TRBV7-2 and TRBJ1-5; D is perhaps TRBD1 (6 bases). Between the trimmed V and J ends, which lost 3 bases and 4 bases, there was a span of 13 bases. Germline-derived CDR1 and CDR2 are SGHTA and FQGNSA. This CDR3 comprises 15 residues. CDR3 sequence reads: CASSFYARGNQPQHF. In DNA form, the CDR3 reads TGTGCCAGCAGCTTTTACGCCAGGGGAAATCAGCCCCAGCATTTT.

The CDR3 reads CASSVSGTGQNQPQHF. In nucleotides, the CDR3 is TGCGCCAGCAGTGTATCCGGGACAGGGCAGAATCAGCCCCAGCATTTT. V is TRBV10-1 and J is TRBJ1-5; TRBD1 matches at 9 bases. The ends lost 4 bases at V and 4 bases at J; junction bases unmatched: 8. The CDR3 consists of 16 residues. CDR1 WNHNN and CDR2 SYGVQD come from the germline V gene (reference sequence).

The genes are TRBV5-6 and TRBJ1-2, with D unclear. V shed 5 bases and J shed 6 bases, with 14 bases lying between them. Germline loops: CDR1 SGHDT, CDR2 YYEEEE. This CDR3 spans 13 amino acids. The CDR3 DNA reads TGTGCCAGCAGAAAGCGAGAGGTACATGGCTACACCTTC. This codes for CASRKREVHGYTF.

This rearrangement joins TRBV5-5 to TRBJ2-1; TRBD2 aligns across 14 bases. V lost 5 bases to trimming and J lost 10 bases; unmatched junction nucleotides: 11. The CDR3 sequence is 16 residues long. The germline gives CDR1 SGHKS, CDR2 YYEKEE (reference sequence). The CDR3 region is CASSRGLAGAIGEQFF. Here the CDR3 DNA reads TGTGCCAGCAGTCGGGGACTAGCGGGGGCCATCGGGGAGCAGTTCTTC. Based on the CDR3 plus reference TRBV5-5 and TRBJ2-1, the full variable domain is DAGVTQSPTHLIKTRGQQVTLRCSPISGHKSVSWYQQVLGQGPQFIFQYYEKEERGRGNFPDRFSARQFPNYSSELNVNALLLGDSALYLCASSRGLAGAIGEQFFGPGTRLTVL.

A few counts support this clone. The V and J genes are TRBV6-5 and TRBJ2-7, with no clear D. The V gene lost 7 bases and the J gene lost 1 base, with 14 bases spanning the gap. This CDR3 has 14 residues. The germline gives CDR1 MNHEY, CDR2 SVGAGI. The CDR3 DNA follows: TGTGCCAGCACCCCCTCGTGGCGGTCCTACGAGCAGTACTTC. Protein: CASTPSWRSYEQYF.

The genes are TRBV11-2 and TRBJ1-1; a weak D match, TRBD1 (5 bases). V was pared by 3 bases and J by 1 base, with 12 bases between. The CDR3 sequence is 15 residues long. In germline, CDR1 is SGHAT, CDR2 FQNNGV. The CDR3 DNA reads TGTGCCAGCAGCTTTACGCGGGGGAGGAACACTGAAGCTTTCTTT. It specifies CASSFTRGRNTEAFF.

V is TRBV28 and J is TRBJ2-2, with 12 bases matching TRBD2. V lost 4 bases to trimming and J lost 3 bases; unmatched junction nucleotides: 6. The CDR3 has 17 amino acids. The germline V gene encodes CDR1 MDHEN and CDR2 SYDVKM. CDR3 in amino acids: CASSYPSGRVDTGELFF. CDR3 in DNA: TGTGCCAGCAGTTATCCTAGCGGGAGGGTCGACACCGGGGAGCTGTTTTTT.

This CDR3 reads CASSPKTGPPGEQYF. Written as DNA, the CDR3 is TGCGCCAGCAGCCCGAAGACAGGGCCACCAGGGGAGCAGTACTTC. The rearrangement joins TRBV5-1 to TRBJ2-7, with TRBD1 matching over 7 bases. The length of the CDR3 is 15 residues. The V and J ends lost 4 bases and 7 bases, in that order; junction bases with no gene match: 14. Germline V gene data show CDR1 as SGHRS and CDR2 as YFSETQ.

This chain uses TRBV2 with TRBJ2-2; D might be TRBD1 (6 bases). CDR1 and CDR2 (germline): SNHLY, FYNNEI. The CDR3 contains 16 residues. V lost 7 bases and J lost 0, with 15 bases in between. CDR3 coding DNA: TGTGCCAGCAACCCAGGGGTACCATCGAACACCGGGGAGCTGTTTTTT. Protein: CASNPGVPSNTGELFF.

The genes are TRBV23-1 and TRBJ2-3; 10 bases match TRBD2. TRBV23-1 carries the ORF label, with uncertain function. CDR3 length: 13 residues. With V trimmed by 11 bases and J by 2 bases, 4 bases remained unmatched. CDR3 amino acids: CADSGGNTDTQYF. CDR3 nucleotides: TGCGCCGATAGCGGGGGGAACACAGATACGCAGTATTTT.

The chain is built from TRBV30 and TRBJ1-4; 9 bases match TRBD1. Germline loops: CDR1 GTSNPN, CDR2 SVGIG (reference sequence). After removal of 2 bases from V and 10 bases from J, the junction contained 11 bases not matched to a gene. The CDR3 loop spans 15 amino acids. The CDR3 reads CAWSSNRGRGGKLFF. The CDR3 DNA sequence: TGTGCCTGGAGTTCAAACAGGGGGCGAGGAGGAAAACTGTTTTTT.

This clone appeared a single time. This rearrangement joins TRBV7-2 to TRBJ1-6, with 7 nucleotides matching TRBD1. This CDR3 spans 15 amino acids. Germline lookup yields CDR1 SGHTA and CDR2 FQGNSA. J gave up 10 bases and V 5 bases, and 11 bases lay outside the gene matches. The CDR3: CASSVRQGLGSPLHF. In DNA form, the CDR3 reads TGTGCCAGCAGCGTAAGACAGGGTTTAGGATCACCCCTCCACTTT. The complete variable domain, with remaining parts taken from reference TRBV7-2 and TRBJ1-6, reads GAGVSQSPSNKVTEKGKDVELRCDPISGHTALYWYRQSLGQGLEFLIYFQGNSAPDKSGLPSDRFSAERTGGSVSTLTIQRTQQEDSAVYLCASSVRQGLGSPLHFGNGTRLTVT.

CDR3 sequence reads: CASRKTSGSYEQYF. CDR3 in DNA: TGTGCCAGCAGAAAGACTAGCGGGAGCTACGAGCAGTACTTC. The chain is built from TRBV28 and TRBJ2-7; 12 bases align to TRBD2. Germline V gene sequence: CDR1 MDHEN, CDR2 SYDVKM. This CDR3 spans 14 amino acids. The J segment lost 3 bases and the V segment lost 6 bases, leaving 3 bases of the junction unmatched.

This rearrangement joins TRBV11-2 to TRBJ2-1, with 10 bases identical to TRBD2. The CDR3 is made up of 14 amino acids. The V gene end was trimmed by 0 bases and the J gene end by 7 bases; junction bases not matched to a gene: 0. CDR1 and CDR2 (germline): SGHAT, FQNNGV. CDR3 bases: TGTGCCAGCAGCTTAGAACTAGCGGGGAATGAGCAGTTCTTC. The encoded protein is CASSLELAGNEQFF.

V and J are TRBV5-1 and TRBJ1-5, with D possibly being TRBD1 (5 bases). Per germline, CDR1 SGHRS and CDR2 YFSETQ. This CDR3 has 15 residues. Trimming left V 0 bases short and J 0 bases short, with 7 bases between. The CDR3 loop is CASSLAGYSNQPQHF. The CDR3 DNA reads as TGCGCCAGCAGCTTGGCAGGGTATAGCAATCAGCCCCAGCATTTT.

The gene calls are TRBV9 and TRBJ2-2; possibly TRBD1 for D (5 bases). CDR3 length: 15 amino acids. CDR1 is SGDLS and CDR2 is YYNGEE in the germline V gene. V was shortened by 4 bases and J by 1 base, with 11 bases between the two germline ends. CDR3 coding DNA: TGTGCCAGCAGCACTCGGCAGGGGAACACCGGGGAGCTGTTTTTT. Amino acid sequence: CASSTRQGNTGELFF.

The chain couples TRBV5-1 to TRBJ2-7; 9 bases fit TRBD1. The germline gives CDR1 SGHRS, CDR2 YFSETQ. Germline trimming cut 3 bases from V and 7 bases from J; bases unmatched to any gene: 11. The CDR3 is 15 amino acids. CDR3 amino acids: CASSSRPQGAWEQYF. CDR3 sequence (DNA): TGCGCCAGCAGCTCTAGACCACAGGGGGCTTGGGAGCAGTACTTC.

This sequence joins TRBV7-3 and TRBJ1-1; TRBD1 is a possible D gene (6 bases). Germline CDR1 SGHTA, CDR2 FQGTGA. V shed 5 bases and J shed 4 bases, with 14 bases lying between them. The CDR3 loop spans 14 amino acids. The CDR3 nucleotides are TGTGCCAGCAGCCCTCAGGGGAGAAGCACTGAAGCTTTCTTT. Its translation is CASSPQGRSTEAFF. The entire variable domain, with the rest obtained from reference TRBV7-3 and TRBJ1-1, is as follows: GAGVSQTPSNKVTEKGKYVELRCDPISGHTALYWYRQSLGQGPEFLIYFQGTGAADDSGLPNDRFFAVRPEGSVSTLKIQRTERGDSAVYLCASSPQGRSTEAFFGQGTRLTVV.